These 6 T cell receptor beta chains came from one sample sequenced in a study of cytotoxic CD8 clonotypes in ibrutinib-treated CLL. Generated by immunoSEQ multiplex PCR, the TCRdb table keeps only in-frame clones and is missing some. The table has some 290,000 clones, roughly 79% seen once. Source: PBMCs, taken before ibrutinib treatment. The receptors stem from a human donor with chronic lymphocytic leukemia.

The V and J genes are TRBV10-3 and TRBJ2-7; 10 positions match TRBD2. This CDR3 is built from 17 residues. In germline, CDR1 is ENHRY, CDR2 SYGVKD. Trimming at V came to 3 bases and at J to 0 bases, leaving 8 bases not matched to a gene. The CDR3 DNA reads TGTGCCATCAGTGAACGAGCGGGAGGGCCGAGCTCCTACGAGCAGTACTTC. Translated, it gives CAISERAGGPSSYEQYF.

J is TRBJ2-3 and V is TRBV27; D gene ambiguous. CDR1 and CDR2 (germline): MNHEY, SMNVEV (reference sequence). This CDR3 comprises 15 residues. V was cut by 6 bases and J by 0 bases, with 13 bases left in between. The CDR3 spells CASRKRADSTDTQYF. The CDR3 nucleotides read TGTGCCAGCAGAAAACGCGCGGATAGCACAGATACGCAGTATTTT.

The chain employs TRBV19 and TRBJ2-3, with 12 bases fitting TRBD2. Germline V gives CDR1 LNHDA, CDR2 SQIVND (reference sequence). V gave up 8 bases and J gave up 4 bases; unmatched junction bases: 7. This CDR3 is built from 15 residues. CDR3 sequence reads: CASQGLAGRSDTQYF. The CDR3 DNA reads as TGTGCCAGTCAGGGACTAGCGGGCCGTTCAGATACGCAGTATTTT.

CDR3 sequence (DNA): TGTGCCAGCTCACCGAGGCCAGCTTCCCAAGAGACCCAGTACTTC. Translation: CASSPRPASQETQYF. The rearrangement uses TRBV18 and TRBJ2-5; D is unclear. The germline V and J ends were trimmed by 3 bases and 1 base, with 12 bases remaining between them. The germline CDR1 and CDR2 sequences are KGHSH and LQKENI. This CDR3 region has 15 residues.

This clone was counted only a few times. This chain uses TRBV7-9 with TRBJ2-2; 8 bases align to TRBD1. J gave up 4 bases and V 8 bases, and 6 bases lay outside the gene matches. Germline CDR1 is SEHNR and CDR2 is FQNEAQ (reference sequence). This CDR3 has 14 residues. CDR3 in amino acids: CASETGVSTGELFF. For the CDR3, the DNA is TGTGCCAGCGAGACAGGGGTTAGCACCGGGGAGCTGTTTTTT.

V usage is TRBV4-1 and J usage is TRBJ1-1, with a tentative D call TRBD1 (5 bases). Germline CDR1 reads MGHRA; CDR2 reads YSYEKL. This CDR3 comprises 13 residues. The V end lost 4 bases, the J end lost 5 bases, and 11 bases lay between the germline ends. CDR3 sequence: CASSLQVGTEAFF. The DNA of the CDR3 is TGCGCCAGCAGCCTACAGGTAGGAACTGAAGCTTTCTTT.